One TCR beta chain is described in this entry. These data come from a study of blood T cell repertoires in COVID-19. Study summary: Researchers got acute and convalescent COVID-19 samples from the United States, Italy and Spain. PBMCs, B-cell-depleted T cells, or T cells provided the cDNA or gDNA that made up the material.

The Seattle site enrolled patients during active infection and followed them longitudinally. Authors' analysis steps: The authors estimated nucleated cell counts from reference gene primer amplification. The protocol was immunoSEQ multiplex PCR, while the TCRdb copy is restricted to in-frame clones and leaves out a portion. V and J calls and clone size come straight from that table; D and trimming were deduced from the DNA. The sample carries some 300,000 clones, roughly 90% recorded once. Per germline, CDR1 KGHDR and CDR2 SFDVKD. The CDR3 runs to 16 residues. V shed 4 bases and J shed 5 bases, with 17 bases lying between them.

Sequenced: peripheral blood. This receptor was obtained from a woman in her 40s with COVID-19, enrolled during active disease. The V and J genes are TRBV24-1 and TRBJ1-3, with D possibly TRBD1 on 6 matching bases. Written as DNA, the CDR3 is TGTGCCACCAGTGAGAGAGGGGACAACTATCGAAACACCATATATTTT. Residues: CATSERGDNYRNTIYF.